This TCR beta chain is drawn from a study of early T cells in non-severe SARS-CoV-2 infection. The CDR3 extends over 17 amino acids. Losses at the gene ends were 4 bases for V and 7 bases for J; bases not matched to a gene: 13. From germline, CDR1 is SGHAT and CDR2 FQNNGV. Each cDNA molecule carried a unique molecular identifier. In TCRdb, the 5' RACE reads were re-called with MiXCR into one record per CDR3 protein. The sample holds about 81,000 distinct CDR3 sequences, roughly 5.7% seen once. The receptor's source is an adult who was a healthcare worker with PCR-confirmed SARS-CoV-2 infection or an uninfected control (not recorded which). The chain employs TRBV11-2 and TRBJ2-7; TRBD2 matches at 13 bases. The sequencing input was whole blood. The CDR3 sequence: CASSSPGLAGESGEQYF. The DNA for the CDR3 is TGTGCCAGCAGCTCCCCCGGACTAGCGGGAGAATCGGGAGAGCAGTACTTC.